This TCR beta chain was obtained from a study of blood T cell repertoires in COVID-19. The V and J ends lost 0 bases and 8 bases respectively, with 7 bases between them. This CDR3 has 13 amino acids. Germline V lookup: CDR1 LGHNA, CDR2 YSLEER. Profiling relied on immunoSEQ multiplex PCR, and the TCRdb table lists in-frame clones only, not all of them. The data hold a few hundred thousand clones, with roughly nine tenths observed a single time. The TCR was taken from a man in his late teens or twenties who had recovered from COVID-19. Sequencing was carried out using PBMCs or T cells enriched from blood (not recorded which). The chain carries TRBV4-3 and TRBJ1-4; possibly TRBD1 for D (6 bases). In nucleotides, the CDR3 is TGCGCCAGCAGCCAAGACAGGGGCGAAAAACTGTTTTTT. Encoded protein: CASSQDRGEKLFF.